This TCR beta chain was sequenced during a study of regulatory T cells in long-lasting Graves disease. Study outcomes and limitations: TCR diversity in persistent Graves' patients was below that of newly diagnosed ones.

This clonotype was counted a few times. Its antigen is still unknown. Relying on iRepertoire HTBI primers and Arm-PCR of CDR3 regions, the team built TCR beta libraries. TCRdb redid the calling of the multiplex PCR reads with MiXCR, one entry per CDR3 protein. Among some 500,000 distinct CDR3 sequences, approximately 13% were seen once, and the ten largest hold 8.5% to 10%. Time point defined: newly diagnosed GD, antithyroid drugs for less than 3 months. Generation of the TCR library employed RNA extracted from PBMCs. These data also formed part of another study, on T cells in Graves' hyperthyroidism and ophthalmopathy. This second study notes: Subjects aged 18 to 65 presented with newly diagnosed hyperthyroidism of less than 2 months' duration. HTBI primers were employed in a first-round RT-PCR of the TCR CDR3.

The clonotype originates from a man aged 25 to 40 with Graves disease. The source material was peripheral blood mononuclear cells (PBMCs), sampled at new diagnosis, from a patient treated with antithyroid drugs.

The CDR3 DNA reads TGTGCCAGCAGAAATGGCTATGGCTACACCTTC. Translation: CASRNGYGYTF. The chain couples TRBV12-3 or TRBV12-4 to TRBJ1-2; no firm D call. V dropped 6 bases and J dropped 4 bases, with 6 bases sitting between them. This CDR3 is 11 amino acids long.